Shown below are 3 T cell receptor beta chains from a single sample sequenced in a study of T cell clonality in common variable immunodeficiency (dated by TCRdb to between 2014 and 2016). Results and caveats for the whole study, not just this receptor: Fewer deletions and N-nucleotide insertions were reportedly observed in CVID TCRbeta sequences, and highly modified clones with 13 or more V deletions were reportedly absent from CVID TCRbeta sequences.

Antigens of these TCRs are unknown. The receptor library was made with the immunoSEQ multiplex PCR assay. TCRdb obtained this table from immuneACCESS and retained in-frame rearrangements with V and J assigned. These tables miss some clones; where compared with another copy, unresolved V genes account for less than half of the shortfall, and the remainder is unexplained. The sample counts tens of thousands of clones, each observed more than once. The ten largest clones take up roughly 5.6% of the sample. Input material: peripheral blood mononuclear cells. The receptors were sampled from a human donor with common variable immunodeficiency.

This clone was seen many times. The CDR3 is cut off 3 residues early in the read; its end comes from the germline J gene. The chain links TRBV29-1 to TRBJ1-3; unclear D gene. V dropped 4 bases and J dropped 0 bases, with 10 bases sitting between them. Germline CDR1 is SQVTM and CDR2 is ANQGSEA. The CDR3 length is 14 residues. The DNA read from the CDR3 is TGCAGCGTTGCCCCGACAATCTCTGGAAACACC. Translating it yields CSVAPTISGNT. The complete CDR3 sequence is CSVAPTISGNTIYF.

The CDR3: CASSESGTGGSPLHF. CDR3 DNA (partial): TGTGCCAGCAGCGAATCCGGGACAGGGGGATCACCC. The chain recombines TRBV2 with TRBJ1-6, with 11 bases identical to TRBD1. The CDR3 extends 3 residues past the end of the read, so its final part is completed from the germline J gene. The CDR3 contains 15 residues. Germline V gene lookup returns CDR1 SNHLY and CDR2 FYNNEI. V was clipped by 6 bases and J by 10 bases; unmatched bases: 8.

CDR3 protein: CASPSRDSDTGELFF. The sequenced CDR3 bases are TGTGCCAGCCCCAGCCGGGACTCTGACACCGGGGAG. The chain employs TRBV18 and TRBJ2-2; D perhaps matches TRBD2 (6 bases). Sequencing ends 3 residues short of the CDR3 end; the germline J gene provides the rest. The CDR3 sequence is 15 residues long. V lost 8 bases and J 3 bases, leaving 16 bases between the germline ends. Germline CDR1 KGHSH, CDR2 LQKENI.